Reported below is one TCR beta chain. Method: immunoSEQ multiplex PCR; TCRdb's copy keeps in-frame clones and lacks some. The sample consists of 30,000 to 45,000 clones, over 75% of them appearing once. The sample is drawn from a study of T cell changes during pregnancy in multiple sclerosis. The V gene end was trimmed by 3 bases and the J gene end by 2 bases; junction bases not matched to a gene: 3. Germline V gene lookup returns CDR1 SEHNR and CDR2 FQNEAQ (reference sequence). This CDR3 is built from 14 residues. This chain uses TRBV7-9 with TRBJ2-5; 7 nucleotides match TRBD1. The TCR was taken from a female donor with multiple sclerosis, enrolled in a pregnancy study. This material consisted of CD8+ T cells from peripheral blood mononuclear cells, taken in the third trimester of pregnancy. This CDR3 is CASSFGTVQETQYF. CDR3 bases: TGTGCCAGCAGCTTCGGGACAGTACAAGAGACCCAGTACTTC.